One T cell receptor (beta chain) is described in this entry. Its antigen is currently unknown. The record originates from a study of cytomegalovirus exposure and HLA in healthy donors. Study details: Clustering assigned 81% of the approximately 390 genotyped donors to the Caucasian-associated ancestry cluster.

Study-wide points: A later analysis linked a missense variant in DCLRE1C to the trimming of TCR beta V and J genes. A later analysis reportedly identified an Asian-associated ancestry cluster as carrying fewer N-insertions than the approximately 670-donor mean.

V was clipped by 2 bases and J by 7 bases, with 14 bases between them. Germline V gene data show CDR1 as SNHLY and CDR2 as FYNNEI. The CDR3 runs to 15 residues. PCR used 60 Vbeta primers and 13 Jbeta primers. The data were produced by immunoSEQ multiplex PCR, yet TCRdb's version contains in-frame clones alone and is incomplete. The repertoire holds 150,000 to 250,000 clones, with around 81% as singletons. The gene calls are TRBV2 and TRBJ1-4; D gene unclear. The source of this sequence is a man aged 30 to 45 in good health and CMV-seronegative. Sequencing was performed on PBMCs. The CDR3 is CASSEIRSLGEKLFF. In DNA, the CDR3 is TGTGCCAGCAGTGAAATTCGGAGTTTGGGTGAAAAACTGTTTTTT.